These T cell receptor beta chains were read from a single sample in a study of CD8+ T cells in alopecia areata. The data were produced by immunoSEQ multiplex PCR, yet TCRdb's version contains in-frame clones alone and is incomplete. In the table there are 200,000 to 250,000 clones, roughly 66% of which are singletons. The specimen comprised CD4+ T cells sorted from blood, sampled around week 44, from a patient treated with tofacitinib. These receptor sequences come from a human donor with alopecia areata. CDR3s include the opening cysteine and the closing phenylalanine or tryptophan. A D gene is named only where the DNA matches it firmly. Size tells how often a clone was seen (once, few, many) or the class of an expanded clone, and some rows leave it out.

d_gene	v_gene	abundance	j_gene	CDR3aa	CDR3nt
-	TRBV5-1	-	TRBJ2-5	CASSFGETQYF	TGCGCCAGCAGCTTTGGAGAGACCCAGTACTTC
-	TRBV7-8	-	TRBJ2-3	CASSLGTGAATDTQYF	TGTGCCAGCAGCTTAGGAACGGGGGCAGCCACAGATACGCAGTATTTT
-	TRBV29-1	-	TRBJ1-2	CSVDPAMTNYGYTF	TGCAGCGTTGACCCCGCGATGACTAACTATGGCTACACCTTC
-	TRBV7-3	-	TRBJ2-2	CASSLGRNTEELFF	TGTGCCAGCAGCTTAGGACGGAACACCGAGGAGCTGTTTTTT
-	TRBV5-6	-	TRBJ2-1	CASSLPGLANYNEQFF	TGTGCCAGCAGCTTACCCGGTCTAGCGAACTACAATGAGCAGTTCTTC
TRBD1	TRBV5-1	few	TRBJ1-2	CASSLWDREAGYTF	TGCGCCAGCAGCTTGTGGGACAGGGAAGCTGGCTACACCTTC
TRBD1	TRBV27	-	TRBJ1-1	CASSHRGTTEAFF	TGTGCCAGCAGTCACAGGGGAACCACTGAAGCTTTCTTT
TRBD1	TRBV2	once	TRBJ1-4	CASRRQGREKLFF	TGTGCCAGCAGACGACAGGGGCGGGAAAAACTGTTTTTT
TRBD1	TRBV15	-	TRBJ2-2	CATSKSTGVGELFF	TGTGCCACCAGCAAATCAACAGGGGTCGGGGAGCTGTTTTTT
-	TRBV20-1	-	TRBJ2-4	CSARFPPRDYF	TGCAGTGCTAGGTTTCCACCAAGAGATTACTTC
-	TRBV5-1	few	TRBJ2-1	CASSLDGRAGEQFF	TGCGCCAGCAGCTTGGATGGTCGGGCGGGTGAGCAGTTCTTC
TRBD2	TRBV27	-	TRBJ2-2	CASSEAGGGTGELFF	TGTGCCAGCAGCGAAGCGGGGGGAGGAACCGGGGAGCTGTTTTTT
-	TRBV6-5	-	TRBJ1-1	CASSYSNTGGAAFF	TGTGCCAGCAGTTACTCGAATACCGGCGGGGCAGCTTTCTTT
-	TRBV5-1	once	TRBJ1-6	CASSLNPRWRPGDSPLHF	TGCGCCAGCAGCTTGAACCCCAGGTGGCGTCCGGGCGATTCACCCCTCCACTTT
-	TRBV19	-	TRBJ1-1	CASRPQGSFTEAFF	TGTGCCAGTAGACCGCAGGGTTCGTTCACTGAAGCTTTCTTT
TRBD1	TRBV5-1	-	TRBJ1-1	CASSSGQFEAFF	TGCGCCAGCAGCTCGGGACAGTTTGAAGCTTTCTTT
-	TRBV29-1	few	TRBJ1-2	CSVEVWGSGCTF	TGCAGCGTTGAAGTATGGGGGTCAGGTTGCACCTTC
TRBD2	TRBV29-1	-	TRBJ2-1	CSVRETGTSGGAEQFF	TGCAGCGTGAGGGAGACCGGGACTAGCGGGGGGGCTGAGCAGTTCTTC
-	TRBV15	-	TRBJ2-5	CATSRGPNLGVGETQYF	TGTGCCACCAGCAGAGGACCCAACTTGGGGGTTGGGGAGACCCAGTACTTC
-	TRBV7-2	-	TRBJ2-1	CASGAARQFF	TGTGCCAGCGGGGCGGCTCGGCAGTTCTTC
TRBD2	TRBV7-3	few	TRBJ2-1	CASSYSGGYNEQFF	TGTGCCAGCAGCTATAGCGGGGGATACAATGAGCAGTTCTTC
-	TRBV5-1	-	TRBJ2-5	CASSLTPQETQYF	TGCGCCAGCAGCTTGACACCCCAAGAGACCCAGTACTTC
-	TRBV29-1	few	TRBJ1-2	CSAGRLGPAGGYTF	TGCAGCGCGGGGAGGTTAGGGCCCGCCGGGGGCTACACCTTC
-	TRBV2	-	TRBJ2-7	CASSSGPYEQYF	TGTGCCAGCAGTTCAGGGCCCTACGAGCAGTACTTC
-	TRBV29-1	-	TRBJ2-7	CSAYGRNYEQYF	TGCAGCGCTTACGGACGGAACTACGAGCAGTACTTC
-	TRBV18	-	TRBJ1-1	CASSPQSPGDNEAFF	TGTGCCAGCTCACCCCAATCCCCCGGGGATAATGAAGCTTTCTTT
-	TRBV11-2	few	TRBJ2-7	CASSHSPGYEQYF	TGTGCCAGCAGCCATTCCCCAGGGTACGAGCAGTACTTC
TRBD2	TRBV29-1	-	TRBJ2-3	CSVPPPGTSGATDTQYF	TGCAGCGTTCCACCCCCCGGGACTAGCGGGGCCACAGATACGCAGTATTTT
-	TRBV18	-	TRBJ2-4	CASSEQGRDQYF	TGTGCCAGCTCAGAACAGGGTCGGGATCAGTACTTC
TRBD1	TRBV30	-	TRBJ1-4	CAWRSGQVPNEKLFF	TGTGCCTGGAGGTCCGGACAGGTTCCCAATGAAAAACTGTTTTTT
-	TRBV7-8	-	TRBJ2-1	CASSLVAGLLLF	TGTGCCAGCAGCTTAGTGGCGGGCCTCCTCCTCTTC
-	TRBV27	-	TRBJ2-7	CASSFAGVLGEQYF	TGTGCCAGCAGTTTTGCAGGAGTCCTCGGCGAGCAGTACTTC
-	TRBV7-9	few	TRBJ2-3	CASSLEVPDTQYF	TGTGCCAGCAGCTTAGAAGTACCAGATACGCAGTATTTT
-	TRBV18	-	TRBJ2-5	CASSPLRVEETQYF	TGTGCCAGCTCACCACTCCGGGTTGAAGAGACCCAGTACTTC
-	TRBV4-1	-	TRBJ1-2	CASSQDPIGNGYTF	TGCGCCAGCAGCCAAGACCCCATAGGGAATGGCTACACCTTC
-	TRBV5-1	-	TRBJ2-1	CASSPEGGYEQFF	TGCGCCAGCAGCCCGGAAGGGGGTTATGAGCAGTTCTTC
-	TRBV11-3	few	TRBJ1-4	CASSWNANEKLFF	TGTGCCAGCTCCTGGAATGCTAATGAAAAACTGTTTTTT
-	TRBV19	few	TRBJ2-7	CASSIRAVSSYEQYF	TGTGCCAGTAGTATTCGGGCGGTGAGCTCCTACGAGCAGTACTTC
-	TRBV14	-	TRBJ2-1	CASSQIQGNEQFF	TGTGCCAGCAGCCAAATCCAGGGAAATGAGCAGTTCTTC
-	TRBV30	-	TRBJ2-2	CAWIGKSGTGELFF	TGTGCCTGGATTGGAAAATCGGGCACCGGGGAGCTGTTTTTT
-	TRBV7-3	-	TRBJ2-1	CASSLTSTSEQFF	TGTGCCAGCAGCTTAACGAGCACTAGTGAGCAGTTCTTC
-	TRBV30	few	TRBJ2-2	CAWSSLGSNTGELFF	TGTGCCTGGAGTAGCCTAGGGTCGAACACCGGGGAGCTGTTTTTT
-	TRBV15	few	TRBJ2-3	CATSRDKDSTDTQYF	TGTGCCACCAGCAGAGATAAGGACAGCACAGATACGCAGTATTTT
TRBD2	TRBV4-2	-	TRBJ2-1	CASSQDGRSGGNEQFF	TGTGCCAGCAGCCAAGATGGGCGGAGCGGGGGGAATGAGCAGTTCTTC
TRBD2	TRBV6-5	-	TRBJ2-1	CASSSLAGGNEQFF	TGTGCCAGCAGTTCCCTAGCGGGGGGCAATGAGCAGTTCTTC
-	TRBV2	-	TRBJ2-5	CASSEDHLGETQYF	TGTGCCAGCAGTGAAGACCATCTAGGCGAGACCCAGTACTTC
-	TRBV29-1	-	TRBJ1-2	CSVGGEFTGYASYTF	TGCAGCGTTGGTGGAGAGTTCACGGGTTACGCTAGCTACACCTTC
TRBD2	TRBV9	-	TRBJ2-1	CASSVVASGGRKLNEQFF	TGTGCCAGCAGCGTAGTGGCTAGCGGGGGCCGCAAACTCAATGAGCAGTTCTTC
-	TRBV27	-	TRBJ1-6	CASSFWGANSPLHF	TGTGCCAGCAGTTTTTGGGGTGCCAATTCACCCCTCCACTTT
-	TRBV2	few	TRBJ2-3	CASSAAPGDTQYF	TGTGCCAGCAGCGCAGCCCCAGGGGATACGCAGTATTTT
-	TRBV11-1	-	TRBJ2-7	CASSLPYTGGPRSYEQYF	TGTGCCAGCAGCTTACCATATACGGGGGGCCCCCGCTCCTACGAGCAGTACTTC
TRBD2	TRBV10-2	-	TRBJ2-3	CASRGRSGGVQGDTQYF	TGCGCCAGCAGAGGTCGTAGCGGGGGGGTCCAAGGGGATACGCAGTATTTT
-	TRBV6-6	few	TRBJ1-2	CASQAGTARRRYGYTF	TGTGCCTCCCAGGCCGGGACGGCCCGAAGAAGATATGGCTACACCTTC
-	TRBV30	-	TRBJ1-2	CAWRGIYGYTF	TGTGCCTGGAGGGGGATCTATGGCTACACCTTC
TRBD1	TRBV7-3	-	TRBJ2-3	CATSRDRGSTDTQYF	TGTGCCACATCAAGGGACAGGGGGAGCACAGATACGCAGTATTTT
-	TRBV7-9	few	TRBJ2-6	CASKGAFPSGANVLTF	TGTGCCAGCAAGGGAGCTTTCCCCTCTGGGGCCAACGTCCTGACTTTC
TRBD1	TRBV2	-	TRBJ1-5	CASSAGTGGNQPQHF	TGTGCCAGCAGTGCCGGGACAGGGGGGAATCAGCCCCAGCATTTT
-	TRBV6-1	-	TRBJ1-1	CASSEAHIQNTEAFF	TGTGCCAGCAGTGAAGCCCATATACAGAACACTGAAGCTTTCTTT
-	TRBV5-1	-	TRBJ1-2	CASSSPQGGYTF	TGCGCCAGCAGCTCGCCGCAGGGTGGCTACACCTTC